The 5 T cell receptor beta chains below come from one sample, sequenced in a study of blood T cell repertoires in COVID-19. Measured with immunoSEQ multiplex PCR; TCRdb has only the in-frame clones, and not every one. There are about 170,000 clones in the sample; 80% to 90% occur only once, and over 2% lies in the top ten. The sequenced sample consisted of peripheral blood. Every receptor here comes from a woman older than 75 with acute or convalescent COVID-19.

This chain connects TRBV2 to TRBJ2-2; 7 positions match TRBD2. The CDR3 contains 15 residues. The germline gives CDR1 SNHLY, CDR2 FYNNEI. The junction had 5 bases not matched to a gene; V was cut back by 4 bases and J by 3 bases. The CDR3 DNA reads TGTGCCAGCAGTGGTTCTAGCGGCTACACCGGGGAGCTGTTTTTT. Translation: CASSGSSGYTGELFF.

The chain links TRBV3-1 (or the pseudogene TRBV3-2) to TRBJ2-3; D is possibly TRBD2 (6 bases). Germline CDR1 is LGHDT and CDR2 is YNNKEL (reference sequence). The CDR3 covers 14 residues. Trimming shortened V by 5 bases and J by 0 bases, and 9 bases separated the two germline ends. CDR3 amino acids: CASSVGTSTDTQYF. In DNA, the CDR3 is TGTGCCAGCAGCGTTGGGACTAGCACAGATACGCAGTATTTT.

This chain connects TRBV30 to TRBJ1-6; unclear D gene. The ends were cut back, 5 bases at V and 8 bases at J, with 13 bases in the middle. CDR1 is GTSNPN, CDR2 SVGIG, per germline (reference sequence). This CDR3 has 13 residues. Here the CDR3 reads CAWSGPEDSPLHF. CDR3 sequence (DNA): TGTGCCTGGTCGGGTCCCGAAGATTCACCCCTCCACTTT. The entire variable domain, with the rest obtained from reference TRBV30 and TRBJ1-6, is as follows: SQTIHQWPATLVQPVGSPLSLECTVEGTSNPNLYWYRQAAGRGLQLLFYSVGIGQISSEVPQNLSASRPQDRQFILSSKKLLLSDSGFYLCAWSGPEDSPLHFGNGTRLTVT.

This chain connects TRBV7-9 to TRBJ2-2; 7 bases match TRBD2. The germline gives CDR1 SEHNR, CDR2 FQNEAQ (reference sequence). V lost 3 bases to trimming and J lost 4 bases; unmatched junction nucleotides: 2. This CDR3 has 14 amino acids. The CDR3 bases are TGTGCCAGCAGCTTCGGCGGGGGCACCGGGGAGCTGTTTTTT. It yields the protein CASSFGGGTGELFF.

The chain combines TRBV19 with TRBJ1-6; D is ambiguous. The germline V and J ends were trimmed by 6 bases and 5 bases, with 11 bases remaining between them. CDR1 is LNHDA and CDR2 is SQIVND in the germline V gene (reference sequence). This CDR3 has 14 amino acids. CDR3 DNA sequence: TGTGCCAGTAGCCCAGGATCCGATAATTCACCCCTCCACTTT. Amino acids: CASSPGSDNSPLHF.